The source of this T cell receptor beta chain is a study of blood T cell repertoires in COVID-19. Overall study: Whether acute or convalescent, the COVID-19 samples came from the United States, Italy and Spain.

The protocol was immunoSEQ multiplex PCR, while the TCRdb copy is restricted to in-frame clones and leaves out a portion. The sample shows around 280,000 clones, about 90% of them seen only once. Patients from Seattle were sampled longitudinally, starting during active infection. This clone has just one count. Sequencing input: peripheral blood. The clonotype originates from a woman in her 30s with COVID-19, enrolled during active disease.

CDR3 sequence reads: CASSLTWTGTDTQYF. CDR3 DNA sequence: TGTGCCAGTAGCCTAACTTGGACAGGAACAGATACGCAGTATTTT. This chain connects TRBV19 to TRBJ2-3; 7 bases map to TRBD1. The CDR3 contains 15 residues. Germline V gene data show CDR1 as LNHDA and CDR2 as SQIVND (reference sequence). The V gene end was trimmed by 6 bases and the J gene end by 3 bases; junction bases not matched to a gene: 9.